Reported below is one TCR beta chain. This table comes from immunoSEQ multiplex PCR, and its TCRdb copy is limited to in-frame clones, with some not included. The repertoire holds under 35,000 clones, with 80% to 90% as singletons. The data were taken from a study of PD-L1 blockade in urothelial cancer. The CDR3 runs 14 residues. V gave up 4 bases and J gave up 6 bases; unmatched junction bases: 5. Looked up from germline, CDR1 is SGHRS and CDR2 is YFSETQ. Indicated time point: peripheral blood 6 weeks after treatment start. The chain recombines TRBV5-1 with TRBJ1-3; TRBD1 aligns across 9 bases. The source was PBMCs, collected around atezolizumab (anti-PD-L1) treatment. The TCR originated in a man at least 80 years old with urothelial cancer. CDR3 loop: CASSAGTGINTIYF. The CDR3 DNA sequence: TGCGCCAGCAGCGCCGGGACAGGGATAAACACCATATATTTT.